This passage covers 10 T cell receptor beta chains from one sample sequenced in a study of PD-L1 blockade in urothelial cancer. TCRdb's copy holds only in-frame clones and misses some; the assay was immunoSEQ multiplex PCR. The table lists about 32,000 clones, about a third of them singletons, with 8% to 9.5% in the top ten. Sequenced here: tumor tissue, sampled before atezolizumab (anti-PD-L1) treatment. These TCRs come from a man aged 55 to 69 with urothelial cancer.

Only a few counts were recorded for this clone. This chain joins TRBV11-3 and TRBJ1-3, with 9 bases lining up with TRBD1. Trimming took 4 bases from V and 3 from J; bases not matched to a gene: 4. CDR3 size: 15 residues. Per the germline V gene, CDR1 is SGHNT and CDR2 is YENEEA. This CDR3 is CASSWTGEFGNTIYF. As DNA, the CDR3 is TGTGCCAGCAGCTGGACAGGGGAGTTTGGAAACACCATATATTTT.

V and J are TRBV11-3 and TRBJ2-3; 10 bases map to TRBD2. The germline CDR1 and CDR2 sequences are SGHNT and YENEEA. This CDR3 has 16 residues. The junction had 10 bases not matched to a gene; V was cut back by 5 bases and J by 5 bases. The CDR3 coding sequence is TGTGCCAGCAGCCCGACTTTAGCGGGGGGTAAAGATACGCAGTATTTT. This sequence encodes CASSPTLAGGKDTQYF.

The V gene is TRBV18, the J gene TRBJ2-2; D gene unclear. The CDR3 is 14 residues long. Germline V CDR1 and CDR2: KGHSH, LQKENI. With 6 bases removed from V and 6 bases from J, the gap between germline ends came to 14 bases. The CDR3 sequence: CASSINKGAGELFF. The CDR3 region has the DNA TGTGCCAGCTCGATTAATAAGGGCGCCGGGGAGCTGTTTTTT.

This clone was picked up many times. The genes are TRBV12-2 and TRBJ2-2; TRBD2 was called by the table and not checked on the DNA. TRBV12-2 is reported as a pseudogene. CDR3 length equals 14 residues. CDR3 bases: TGTGCCACCCCGGGGACTTTTAACACCGGGGAGCTGTTTTTT. Amino acid sequence: CATPGTFNTGELFF.

The V and J genes are TRBV11-3 and TRBJ1-3, with a possible D match to TRBD1 (6 bases). V dropped 5 bases and J dropped 0 bases, with 14 bases sitting between them. The CDR3 spans 16 residues. Germline lookup yields CDR1 SGHNT and CDR2 YENEEA. The CDR3, as DNA: TGTGCCAGCAGCCTAGGGGGAGCCAGCTCTGGAAACACCATATATTTT. This sequence encodes CASSLGGASSGNTIYF.

The V and J genes are TRBV6-8 and TRBJ2-2, with TRBD1 matching over 9 bases. CDR3 length: 15 residues. V shed 6 bases, J shed 2 bases, and the junction held 4 bases outside the gene matches. Germline V gene lookup returns CDR1 MNHGY and CDR2 SAAAGT. Here the CDR3 DNA reads TGTGCCAGCAGGCCGGGACAGGGAAACACCGGGGAGCTGTTTTTT. Protein: CASRPGQGNTGELFF.

The V call is TRBV5-1, the J call TRBJ1-1, with D perhaps TRBD1 (6 bases). This CDR3 is 14 amino acids long. V gave up 4 bases and J gave up 5 bases, with 15 bases separating them. CDR1 SGHRS and CDR2 YFSETQ come from the germline V gene. The CDR3: CASSEEGGRTEAFF. The CDR3 DNA is TGCGCCAGCAGCGAGGAGGGGGGCAGGACTGAAGCTTTCTTT.

This clone has more than one count but fewer than ten. The chain combines TRBV7-6 with TRBJ2-1, with 7 bases fitting TRBD1. Losses at the gene ends were 4 bases for V and 4 bases for J; bases not matched to a gene: 4. CDR1 and CDR2 from the germline V gene are SGHVS and FNYEAQ. The length of the CDR3 is 14 residues. CDR3 sequence: CASSSWTGYNEQFF. CDR3 DNA: TGTGCCAGCAGCTCCTGGACAGGATACAATGAGCAGTTCTTC.

The chain carries TRBV5-1 and TRBJ2-2; 8 bases are shared with TRBD2. J was trimmed by 7 bases and V by 3 bases; bases with no gene match: 14. This CDR3 comprises 17 residues. The germline V gene encodes CDR1 SGHRS and CDR2 YFSETQ. Here the CDR3 DNA reads TGCGCCAGCAGCTGGGCTCGAGCGGGAGTTATTTACGGGGAGCTGTTTTTT. Translating it yields CASSWARAGVIYGELFF.

This clone was seen a few times. V is TRBV11-3 and J is TRBJ1-1; D uncertain. Germline assignment: CDR1 SGHNT and CDR2 YENEEA. V was shortened by 2 bases and J by 2 bases, with 9 bases between the two germline ends. The CDR3 is 14 amino acids. The CDR3 here is CASSLPGPNTEAFF. The CDR3 DNA follows: TGTGCCAGCAGCTTACCTGGGCCTAACACTGAAGCTTTCTTT.